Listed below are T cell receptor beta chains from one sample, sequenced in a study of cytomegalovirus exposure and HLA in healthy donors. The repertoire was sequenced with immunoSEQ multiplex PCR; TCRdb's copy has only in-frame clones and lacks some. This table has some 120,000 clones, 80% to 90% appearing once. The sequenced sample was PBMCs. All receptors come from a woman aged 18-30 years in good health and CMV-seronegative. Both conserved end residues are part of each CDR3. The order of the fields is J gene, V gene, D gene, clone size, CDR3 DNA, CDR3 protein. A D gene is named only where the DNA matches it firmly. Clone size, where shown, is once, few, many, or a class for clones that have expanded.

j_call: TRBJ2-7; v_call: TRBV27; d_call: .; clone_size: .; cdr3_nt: TGTGCCAGCAGTCAGGGGAGATCCTACGAGCAGTACTTC; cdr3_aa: CASSQGRSYEQYF
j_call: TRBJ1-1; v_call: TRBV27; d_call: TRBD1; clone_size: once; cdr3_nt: TGTGCCAGCAGTTTATCTGGGACAGGGGTAACTGAAGCTTTCTTT; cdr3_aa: CASSLSGTGVTEAFF
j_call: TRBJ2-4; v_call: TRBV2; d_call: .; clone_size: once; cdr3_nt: TGTGCCAGCAGTTGGGGCGAAAACATTCAGTACTTC; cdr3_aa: CASSWGENIQYF
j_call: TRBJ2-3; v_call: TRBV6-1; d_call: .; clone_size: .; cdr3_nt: TGTGCCAGCAGTGAAGACGGGAGAAGCACAGATACGCAGTATTTT; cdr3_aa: CASSEDGRSTDTQYF
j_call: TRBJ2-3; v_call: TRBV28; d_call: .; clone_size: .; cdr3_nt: TGTGCCAGCAGTTTCGCGGGTCCAAGCACAGATACGCAGTATTTT; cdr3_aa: CASSFAGPSTDTQYF
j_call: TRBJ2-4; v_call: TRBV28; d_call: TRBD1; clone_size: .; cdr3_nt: TGTGCCAGCAGTTGGGAAAGGACAGGGGGGGAGACTCAGTACTTC; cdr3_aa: CASSWERTGGETQYF
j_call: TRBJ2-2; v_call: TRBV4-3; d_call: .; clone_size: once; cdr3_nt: TGCGCCAGCAGCCAAGTCCGGGGTTGGACCGGGGAGCTGTTTTTT; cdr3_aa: CASSQVRGWTGELFF
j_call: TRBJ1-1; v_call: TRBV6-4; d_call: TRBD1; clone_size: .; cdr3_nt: TGTGCCAGCAGTGCGGACAGGGCCACTGAAGCTTTCTTT; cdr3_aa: CASSADRATEAFF
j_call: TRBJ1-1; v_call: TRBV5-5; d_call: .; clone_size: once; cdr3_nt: TGTGCCAGCAGCTTGGTAGGAGGTTTTAGTGAAGCTTTCTTT; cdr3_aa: CASSLVGGFSEAFF
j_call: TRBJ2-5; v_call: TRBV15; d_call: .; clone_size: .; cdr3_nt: TGTGCCACCAGCAGAGAGACAGGATACGTGGGAGAGACCCAGTACTTC; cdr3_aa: CATSRETGYVGETQYF
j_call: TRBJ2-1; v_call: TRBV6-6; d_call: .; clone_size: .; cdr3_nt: TGTGCCAGCAGTTCTAGAGGAGAGGAGCAGTTCTTC; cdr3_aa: CASSSRGEEQFF
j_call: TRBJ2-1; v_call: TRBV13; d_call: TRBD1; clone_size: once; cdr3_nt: TGTGCCAGCAGCTCGGAGACAGGGTCGATATACAATGAGCAGTTCTTC; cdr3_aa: CASSSETGSIYNEQFF
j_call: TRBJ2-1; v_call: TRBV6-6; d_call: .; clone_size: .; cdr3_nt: TGTGCCAGCACCCACCTGGCTTTCTCCTACAATGAGCAGTTCTTC; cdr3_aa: CASTHLAFSYNEQFF
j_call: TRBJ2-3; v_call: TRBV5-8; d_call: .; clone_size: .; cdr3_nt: TGTGCCAGCAGCCAGCTCCCAGGCCCGGGCACAGATACGCAGTATTTT; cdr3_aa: CASSQLPGPGTDTQYF
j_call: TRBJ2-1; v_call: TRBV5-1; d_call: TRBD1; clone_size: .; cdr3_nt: TGCGCCAGCAGCTTGGAACCCCGGACAGGGGCGGGATACAATGAGCAGTTCTTC; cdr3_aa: CASSLEPRTGAGYNEQFF
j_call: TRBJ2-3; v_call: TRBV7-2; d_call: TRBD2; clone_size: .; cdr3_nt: TGTGCCAGCAGCTTAACTCGACTAGCGGGAGTGGCAGATACGCAGTATTTT; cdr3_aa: CASSLTRLAGVADTQYF
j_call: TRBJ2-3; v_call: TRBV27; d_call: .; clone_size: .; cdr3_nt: TGTGCCAGCACCCCAAGCACGCAGGGTGCAGATACGCAGTATTTT; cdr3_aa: CASTPSTQGADTQYF
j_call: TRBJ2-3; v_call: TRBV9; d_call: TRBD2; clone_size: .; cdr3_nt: TGTGCCAGCAGCCCACAGGGACTAGCGGGGAGGGGTACGCAGTATTTT; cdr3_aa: CASSPQGLAGRGTQYF
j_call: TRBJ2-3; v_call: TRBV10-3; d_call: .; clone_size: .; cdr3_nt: TGTGCCATCAGTGGGCAGGGGACAGATACGCAGTATTTT; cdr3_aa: CAISGQGTDTQYF
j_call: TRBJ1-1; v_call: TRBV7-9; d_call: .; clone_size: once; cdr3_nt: TGTGCCTTGGGCAGGAACACTGAAGCTTTCTTT; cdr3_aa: CALGRNTEAFF
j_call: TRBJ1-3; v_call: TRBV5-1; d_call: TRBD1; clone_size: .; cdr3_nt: TGCGCCAGCAGCTTAAATACCAGGGGGACAACTGGAAACACCATATATTTT; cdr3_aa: CASSLNTRGTTGNTIYF
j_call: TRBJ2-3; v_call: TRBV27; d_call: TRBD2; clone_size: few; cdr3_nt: TGTGCCAGCAGTACAACGGGGGGGTCCTCACGGGAGGGGATGGGAGATACGCAGTATTTT; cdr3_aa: CASSTTGGSSREGMGDTQYF
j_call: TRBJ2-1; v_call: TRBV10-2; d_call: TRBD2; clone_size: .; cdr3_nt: TGCGCCACTCGCGGTGGCGGGAGGACCTCAAGCTCCTACAATGAGCAGTTCTTC; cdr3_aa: CATRGGGRTSSSYNEQFF
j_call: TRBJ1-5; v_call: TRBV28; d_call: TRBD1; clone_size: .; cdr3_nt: TGTGCCAGCATAACCAGACAGGGCTTCCTTATCAATCAGCCCCAGCATTTT; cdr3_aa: CASITRQGFLINQPQHF
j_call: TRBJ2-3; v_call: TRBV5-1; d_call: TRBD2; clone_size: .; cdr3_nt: TGCGCCAGCAGCCATACTAGCGGGGTCACAGATACGCAGTATTTT; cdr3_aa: CASSHTSGVTDTQYF
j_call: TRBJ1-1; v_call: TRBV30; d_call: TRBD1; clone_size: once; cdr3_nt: TGTGCCTGGAGCCCGGGGACAGGGGGAAAGAACACTGAAGCTTTCTTT; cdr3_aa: CAWSPGTGGKNTEAFF
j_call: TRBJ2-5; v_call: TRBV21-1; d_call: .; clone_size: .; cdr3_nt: TGTGCCAGCAGCATGACCGGGACTAGCGGTTACCACGCCCCACAAGAGACCCAGTACTTC; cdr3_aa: CASSMTGTSGYHAPQETQYF
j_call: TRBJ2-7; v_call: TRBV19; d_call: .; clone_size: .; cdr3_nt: TGTGCCAGTAGTATACCTAGCGCCTACGAGCAGTACTTC; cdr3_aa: CASSIPSAYEQYF
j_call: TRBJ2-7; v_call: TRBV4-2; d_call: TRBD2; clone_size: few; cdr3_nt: TGTGCCAGCAGCCCGGGGACTACTGGCTACGAGCAGTACTTC; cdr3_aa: CASSPGTTGYEQYF
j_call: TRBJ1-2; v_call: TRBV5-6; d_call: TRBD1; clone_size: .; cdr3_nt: TGTGCCAGCAGCTTGTCAGGACAGGGAAAGGAAGGCTACACCTTC; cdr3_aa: CASSLSGQGKEGYTF
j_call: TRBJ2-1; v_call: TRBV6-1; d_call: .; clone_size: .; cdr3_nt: TGTGCCAGCGGAGAGGGAAGCTCCTACAATGAGCAGTTCTTC; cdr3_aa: CASGEGSSYNEQFF
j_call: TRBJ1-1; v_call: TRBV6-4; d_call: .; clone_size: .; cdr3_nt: TGTGCCAGCAGTGACTCGGCAGGGGCAGGTTATGATAACATGAACACTGAAGCTTTCTTT; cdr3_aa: CASSDSAGAGYDNMNTEAFF
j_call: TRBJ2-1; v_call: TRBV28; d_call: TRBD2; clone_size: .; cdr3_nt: TGTGCCAGCAGTTCTCAGGGACTAGCGGGGCCCTCCTCCTACAATGAGCAGTTCTTC; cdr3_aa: CASSSQGLAGPSSYNEQFF
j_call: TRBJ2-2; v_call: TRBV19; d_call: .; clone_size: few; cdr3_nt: TGTGCCAGTAGTGCACTTATGGGGGAGCTGTTTTTT; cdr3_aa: CASSALMGELFF
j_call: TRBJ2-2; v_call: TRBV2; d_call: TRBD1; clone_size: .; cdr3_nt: TGTGCCAGCAGTTTTTTCCGGACAGGGAACACCGGGGAGCTGTTTTTT; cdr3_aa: CASSFFRTGNTGELFF
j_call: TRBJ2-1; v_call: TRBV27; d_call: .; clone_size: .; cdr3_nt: TGTGCCAGCAGGGACGGGGAATACAATGAGCAGTTCTTC; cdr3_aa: CASRDGEYNEQFF
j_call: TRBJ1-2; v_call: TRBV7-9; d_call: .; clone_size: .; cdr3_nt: TGTGCCAGCAGCTTAGCAGGGCGCCAGGGCTATGGCTACACCTTC; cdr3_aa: CASSLAGRQGYGYTF
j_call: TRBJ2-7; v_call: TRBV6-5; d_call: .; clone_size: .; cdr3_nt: TGTGCCAGCAGCCGCCAGGTCTACGAGCAGTACTTC; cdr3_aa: CASSRQVYEQYF
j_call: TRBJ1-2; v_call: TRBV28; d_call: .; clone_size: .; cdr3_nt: TGTGCCAGCAGTTCCCCCGGGCCGGGGGGAAAGGGCGGCTACACCTTC; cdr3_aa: CASSSPGPGGKGGYTF
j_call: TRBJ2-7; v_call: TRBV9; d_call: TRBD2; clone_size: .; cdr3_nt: TGTGCCAGCAGCCCTAGCCGGGACTATTCGACCGAGCAGTACTTC; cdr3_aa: CASSPSRDYSTEQYF
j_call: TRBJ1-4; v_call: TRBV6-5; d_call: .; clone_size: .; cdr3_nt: TGTGCCAGCAGCTTGGGGGCTCCGACTGAAAAACTGTTTTTT; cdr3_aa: CASSLGAPTEKLFF
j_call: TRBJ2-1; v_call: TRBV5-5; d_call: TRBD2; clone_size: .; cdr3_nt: TGTGCCAGCAGCGCCCGACTAGCGTTGGTGGACAATGAGCAGTTCTTC; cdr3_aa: CASSARLALVDNEQFF
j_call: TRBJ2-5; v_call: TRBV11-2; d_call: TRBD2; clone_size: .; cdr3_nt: TGTGCCAGCAGCTTAGAGGTAGCGGGAGGTCAAGAGACCCAGTACTTC; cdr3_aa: CASSLEVAGGQETQYF
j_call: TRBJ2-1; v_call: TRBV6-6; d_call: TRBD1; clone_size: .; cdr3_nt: TGTGCCAGCAGTTATGGGACAGTAATCAATGAGCAGTTCTTC; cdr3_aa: CASSYGTVINEQFF
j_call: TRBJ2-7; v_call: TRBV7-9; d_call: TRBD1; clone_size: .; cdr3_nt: TGTGCCAGTAGAGGGACTGACAGGGGGCTTTCGTACGAGCAGTACTTC; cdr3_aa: CASRGTDRGLSYEQYF
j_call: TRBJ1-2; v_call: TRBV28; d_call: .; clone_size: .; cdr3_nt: TGTGCCAGCAGTTTGGGGGGTTATGGCTACACCTTC; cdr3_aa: CASSLGGYGYTF
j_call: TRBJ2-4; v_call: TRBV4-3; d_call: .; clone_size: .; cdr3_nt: TGCGCCAGCAGCCAAGATCGGGGTCCGACATTAGCCAAAAACATTCAGTACTTC; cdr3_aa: CASSQDRGPTLAKNIQYF
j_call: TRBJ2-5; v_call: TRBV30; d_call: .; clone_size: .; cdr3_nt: TGTGCCTGGAGTGCGGATCAGGGGAGGGGAGAGACCCAGTACTTC; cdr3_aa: CAWSADQGRGETQYF
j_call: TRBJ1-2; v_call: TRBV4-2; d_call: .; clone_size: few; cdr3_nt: TGTGCCAGCAGCCAAGATCTCAACTATGGCTACACCTTC; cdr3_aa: CASSQDLNYGYTF
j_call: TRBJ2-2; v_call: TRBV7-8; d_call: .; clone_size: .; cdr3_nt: TGTGCCAGCAAGCTTAGAGGGCCCAGCTCGAACACCGGGGAGCTGTTTTTT; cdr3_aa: CASKLRGPSSNTGELFF
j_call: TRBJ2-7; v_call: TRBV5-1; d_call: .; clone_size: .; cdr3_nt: TGCGCCAGCAGCTCGGGACACCGCCCCTACGAGCAGTACTTC; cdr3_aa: CASSSGHRPYEQYF
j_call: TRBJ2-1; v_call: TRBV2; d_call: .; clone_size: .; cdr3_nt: TGTGCCAGCAGTAGGCAGGGATTCAATGAGCAGTTCTTC; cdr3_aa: CASSRQGFNEQFF
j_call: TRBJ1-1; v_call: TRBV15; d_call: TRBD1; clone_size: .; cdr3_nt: TGTGCCACCAGCAGAGGGGACAGCCGTTATGAAGCTTTCTTT; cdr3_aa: CATSRGDSRYEAFF
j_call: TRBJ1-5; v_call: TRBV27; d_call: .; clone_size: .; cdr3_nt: TGTGCCAGCAGTGGAACAGGGCAGAGGGCCCAGCATTTT; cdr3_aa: CASSGTGQRAQHF
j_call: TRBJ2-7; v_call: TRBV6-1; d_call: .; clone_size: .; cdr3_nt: TGTGCCAGCAGTGAGGGACTCTCCTACGAGCAGTACTTC; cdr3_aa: CASSEGLSYEQYF
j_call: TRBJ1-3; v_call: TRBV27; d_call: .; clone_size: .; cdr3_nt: TGTGCCAGCAGTTTCCGCGGGGGAGCTGGAAACACCATATATTTT; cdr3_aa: CASSFRGGAGNTIYF
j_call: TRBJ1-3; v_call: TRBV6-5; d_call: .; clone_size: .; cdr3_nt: TGTGCCAGCCTTGGACAGGGAAACACCATATATTTT; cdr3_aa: CASLGQGNTIYF
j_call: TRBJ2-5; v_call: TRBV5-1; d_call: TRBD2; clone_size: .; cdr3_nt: TGCGCCAGCAGCGCAAGGCCCGGGGGGAGGCAAGAGACCCAGTACTTC; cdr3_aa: CASSARPGGRQETQYF